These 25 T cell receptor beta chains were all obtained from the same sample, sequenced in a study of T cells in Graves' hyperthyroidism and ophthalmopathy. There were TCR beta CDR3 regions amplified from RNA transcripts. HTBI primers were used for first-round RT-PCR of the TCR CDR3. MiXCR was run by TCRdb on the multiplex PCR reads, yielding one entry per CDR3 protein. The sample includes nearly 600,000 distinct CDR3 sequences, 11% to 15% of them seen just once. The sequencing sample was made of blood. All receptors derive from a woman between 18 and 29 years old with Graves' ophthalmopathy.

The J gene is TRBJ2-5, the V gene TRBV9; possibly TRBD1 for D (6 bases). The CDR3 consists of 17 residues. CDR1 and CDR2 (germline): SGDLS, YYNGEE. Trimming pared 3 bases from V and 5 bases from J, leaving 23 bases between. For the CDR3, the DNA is TGTGCCAGCAGCGGGGGGCCAGGGTGGGGCGCAACGGAGACCCAGTACTTC. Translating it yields CASSGGPGWGATETQYF.

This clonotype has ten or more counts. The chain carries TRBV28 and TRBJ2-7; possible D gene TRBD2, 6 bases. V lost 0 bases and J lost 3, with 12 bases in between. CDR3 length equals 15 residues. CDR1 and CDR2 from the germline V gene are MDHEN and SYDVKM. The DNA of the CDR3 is TGTGCCAGCAGTTTATGGGGCGGGATGGGCTACGAGCAGTACTTC. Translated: CASSLWGGMGYEQYF.

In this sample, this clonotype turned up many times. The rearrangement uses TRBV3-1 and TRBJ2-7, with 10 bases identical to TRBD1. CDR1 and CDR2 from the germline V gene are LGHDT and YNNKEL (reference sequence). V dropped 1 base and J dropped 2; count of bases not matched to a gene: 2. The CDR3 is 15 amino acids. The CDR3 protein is CASSQGQGAPYEQYF. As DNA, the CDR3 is TGTGCCAGCAGCCAAGGACAGGGGGCCCCCTACGAGCAGTACTTC.

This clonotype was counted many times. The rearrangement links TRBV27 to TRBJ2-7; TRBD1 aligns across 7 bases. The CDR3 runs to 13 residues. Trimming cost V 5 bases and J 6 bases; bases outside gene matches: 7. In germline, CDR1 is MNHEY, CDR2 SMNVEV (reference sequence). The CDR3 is CASSLTYRGEQYF. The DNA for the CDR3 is TGTGCCAGCAGTCTAACTTACAGGGGCGAGCAGTACTTC.

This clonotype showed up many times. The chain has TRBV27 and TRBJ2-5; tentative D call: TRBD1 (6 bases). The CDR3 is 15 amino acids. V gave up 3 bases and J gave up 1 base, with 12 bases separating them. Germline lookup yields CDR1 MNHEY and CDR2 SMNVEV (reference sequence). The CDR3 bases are TGTGCCAGCAGTTTCAGGGGTAGGGGCCAAGAGACCCAGTACTTC. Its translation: CASSFRGRGQETQYF.

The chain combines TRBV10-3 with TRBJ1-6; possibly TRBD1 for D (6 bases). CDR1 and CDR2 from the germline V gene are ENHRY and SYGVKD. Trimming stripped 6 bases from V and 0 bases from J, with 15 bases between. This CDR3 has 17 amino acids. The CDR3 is CAIRAVRGGSYNSPLHF. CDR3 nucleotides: TGTGCCATCAGAGCAGTCCGAGGGGGCTCCTATAATTCACCCCTCCACTTT.

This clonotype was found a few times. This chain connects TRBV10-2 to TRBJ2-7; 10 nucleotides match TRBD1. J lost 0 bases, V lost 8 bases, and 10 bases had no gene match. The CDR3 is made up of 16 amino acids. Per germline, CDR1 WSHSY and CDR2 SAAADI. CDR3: CASSALGTGDSYEQYF. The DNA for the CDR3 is TGCGCCAGCTCGGCTCTGGGGACAGGGGACTCCTACGAGCAGTACTTC.

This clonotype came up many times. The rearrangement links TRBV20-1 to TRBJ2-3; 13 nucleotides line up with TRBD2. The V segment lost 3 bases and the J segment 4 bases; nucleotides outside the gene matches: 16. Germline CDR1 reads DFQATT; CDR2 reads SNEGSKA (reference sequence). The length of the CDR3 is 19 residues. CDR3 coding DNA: TGCAGTGCTAGTACCCCTACTAGCGGGAGGGCCCGGACCCCAGATACGCAGTATTTT. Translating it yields CSASTPTSGRARTPDTQYF.

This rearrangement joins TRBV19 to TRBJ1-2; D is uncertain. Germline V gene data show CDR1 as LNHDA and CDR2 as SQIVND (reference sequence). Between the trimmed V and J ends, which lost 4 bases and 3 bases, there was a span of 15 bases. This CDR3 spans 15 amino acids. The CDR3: CASSTDPDTYYGYTF. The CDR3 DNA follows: TGTGCCAGTAGTACCGATCCCGACACATACTATGGCTACACCTTC.

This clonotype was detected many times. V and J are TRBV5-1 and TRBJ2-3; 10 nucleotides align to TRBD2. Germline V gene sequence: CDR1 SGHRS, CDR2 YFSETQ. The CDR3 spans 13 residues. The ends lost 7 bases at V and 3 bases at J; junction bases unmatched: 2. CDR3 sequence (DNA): TGCGCCAGCGTAGCGGGAGGTACAGATACGCAGTATTTT. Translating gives CASVAGGTDTQYF.

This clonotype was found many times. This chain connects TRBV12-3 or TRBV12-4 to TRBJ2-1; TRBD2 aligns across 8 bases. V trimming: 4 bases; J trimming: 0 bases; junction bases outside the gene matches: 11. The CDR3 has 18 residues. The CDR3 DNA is TGTGCCAGCAGTTCCCTACCGGGAGGGTACTCCTCCTACAATGAGCAGTTCTTC. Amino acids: CASSSLPGGYSSYNEQFF.

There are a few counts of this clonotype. The CDR3: CASSPLTSVPGELFF. For the CDR3, the DNA is TGTGCCAGCTCACCACTGACTAGTGTCCCCGGGGAGCTGTTTTTT. V and J are TRBV18 and TRBJ2-2; D might be TRBD2 (6 bases). This CDR3 is 15 amino acids long. Trimming pared 1 base from V and 6 bases from J, leaving 12 bases between. In germline, CDR1 is KGHSH, CDR2 LQKENI.

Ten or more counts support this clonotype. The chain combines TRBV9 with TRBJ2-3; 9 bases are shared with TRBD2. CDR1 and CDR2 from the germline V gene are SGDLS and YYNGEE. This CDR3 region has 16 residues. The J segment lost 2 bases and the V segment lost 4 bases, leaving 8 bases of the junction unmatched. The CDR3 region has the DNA TGTGCCAGCAGCTTCACCGGGACTAGCTACACAGATACGCAGTATTTT. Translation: CASSFTGTSYTDTQYF.

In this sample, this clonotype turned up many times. The CDR3 sequence is CASSYKRQGPNTEAFF. As DNA, the CDR3 is TGCGCCAGCAGCTACAAAAGACAGGGCCCTAACACTGAAGCTTTCTTT. V and J are TRBV5-1 and TRBJ1-1; the match to TRBD1 covers 7 bases. The CDR3 is 16 amino acids. With 3 bases clipped from V and 2 bases from J, the junction kept 10 bases outside the gene matches. Germline V CDR1 and CDR2: SGHRS, YFSETQ.

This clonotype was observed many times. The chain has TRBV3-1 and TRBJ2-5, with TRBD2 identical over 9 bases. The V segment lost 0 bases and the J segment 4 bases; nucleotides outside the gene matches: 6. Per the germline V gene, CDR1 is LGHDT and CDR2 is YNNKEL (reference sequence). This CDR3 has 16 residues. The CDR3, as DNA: TGTGCCAGCAGCCAAGATCGGGGTAGCGGGAGAGAGACCCAGTACTTC. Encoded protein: CASSQDRGSGRETQYF.

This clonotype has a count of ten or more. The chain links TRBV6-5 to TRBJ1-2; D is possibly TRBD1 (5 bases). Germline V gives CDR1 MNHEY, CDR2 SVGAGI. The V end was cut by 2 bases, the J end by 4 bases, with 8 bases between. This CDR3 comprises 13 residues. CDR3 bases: TGTGCCAGCAGTTACAAGGGACTCTATGGCTACACCTTC. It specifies CASSYKGLYGYTF.

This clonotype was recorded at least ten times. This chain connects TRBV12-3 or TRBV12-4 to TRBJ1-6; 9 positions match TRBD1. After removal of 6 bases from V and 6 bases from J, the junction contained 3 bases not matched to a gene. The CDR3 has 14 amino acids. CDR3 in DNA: TGTGCCAGCAGCCCACAGGGGGCTAATTCACCCCTCCACTTT. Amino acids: CASSPQGANSPLHF.

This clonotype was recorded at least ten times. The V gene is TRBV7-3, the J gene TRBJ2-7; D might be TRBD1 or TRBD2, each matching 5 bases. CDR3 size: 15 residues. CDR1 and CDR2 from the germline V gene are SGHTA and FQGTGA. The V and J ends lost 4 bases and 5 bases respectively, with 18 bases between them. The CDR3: CASSSTGTLGDEQYF. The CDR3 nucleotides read TGTGCCAGCAGCTCCACCGGGACCCTGGGGGACGAGCAGTACTTC.

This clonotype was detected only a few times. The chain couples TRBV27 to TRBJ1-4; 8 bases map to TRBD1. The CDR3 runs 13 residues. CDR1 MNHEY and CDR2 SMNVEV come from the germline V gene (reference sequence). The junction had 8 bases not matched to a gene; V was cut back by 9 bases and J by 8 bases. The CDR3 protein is CASAWTGYEKLFF. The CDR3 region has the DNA TGTGCCAGTGCTTGGACAGGGTACGAAAAACTGTTTTTT.

The CDR3 region has the DNA TGCGCCAGCAGCCAAGATACAGGGTGGGTTTCACCCCTCCACTTT. Translation: CASSQDTGWVSPLHF. The chain couples TRBV4-3 to TRBJ1-6, with D perhaps matching TRBD1 (6 bases). The CDR3 is made up of 15 amino acids. Trimming removed 0 bases at V and 9 bases at J, with 12 bases between. Germline V gene lookup returns CDR1 LGHNA and CDR2 YSLEER.

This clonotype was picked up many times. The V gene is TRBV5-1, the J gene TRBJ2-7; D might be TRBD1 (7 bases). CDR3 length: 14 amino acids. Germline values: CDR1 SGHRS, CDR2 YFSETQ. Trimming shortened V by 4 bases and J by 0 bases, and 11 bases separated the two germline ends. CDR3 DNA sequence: TGCGCCAGCAGCCAGGGGGGCAACTCCTACGAGCAGTACTTC. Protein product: CASSQGGNSYEQYF.

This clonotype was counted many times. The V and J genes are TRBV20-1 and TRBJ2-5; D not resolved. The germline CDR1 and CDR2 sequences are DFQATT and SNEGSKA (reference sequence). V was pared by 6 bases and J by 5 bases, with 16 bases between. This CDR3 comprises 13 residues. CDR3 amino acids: CSAPGSGRETQYF. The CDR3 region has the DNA TGCAGTGCCCCCGGCTCGGGTCGGGAGACCCAGTACTTC.

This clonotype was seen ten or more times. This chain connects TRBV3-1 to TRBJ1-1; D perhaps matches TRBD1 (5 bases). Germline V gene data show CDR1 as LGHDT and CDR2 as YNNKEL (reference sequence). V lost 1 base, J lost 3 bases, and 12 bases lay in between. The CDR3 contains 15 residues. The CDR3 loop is CASSQVGGGYTEAFF. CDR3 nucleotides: TGTGCCAGCAGCCAAGTCGGTGGGGGTTACACTGAAGCTTTCTTT. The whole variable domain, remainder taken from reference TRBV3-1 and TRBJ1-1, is DTAVSQTPKYLVTQMGNDKSIKCEQNLGHDTMYWYKQDSKKFLKIMFSYNNKELIINETVPNRFSPKSPDKAHLNLHINSLELGDSAVYFCASSQVGGGYTEAFFGQGTRLTVV.

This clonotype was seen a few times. CDR3 amino acids: CAISWSGGKSGANVLTF. Here the CDR3 DNA reads TGTGCCATCAGTTGGTCAGGGGGCAAGTCTGGGGCCAACGTCCTGACTTTC. The rearrangement links TRBV10-3 to TRBJ2-6, with 8 positions matching TRBD1. CDR3 length: 17 amino acids. After removal of 5 bases from V and 1 base from J, the junction contained 7 bases not matched to a gene. The germline gives CDR1 ENHRY, CDR2 SYGVKD.

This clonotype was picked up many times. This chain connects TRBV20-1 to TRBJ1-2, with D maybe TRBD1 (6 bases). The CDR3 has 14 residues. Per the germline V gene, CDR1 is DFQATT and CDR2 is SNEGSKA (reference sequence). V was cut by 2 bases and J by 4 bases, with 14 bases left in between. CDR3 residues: CSARSTQGGYGYTF. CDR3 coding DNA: TGCAGTGCTAGATCAACACAGGGTGGCTATGGCTACACCTTC.